A selection of T cell receptor beta chains follows, all from one sample in a study of blood T cell repertoires in COVID-19. Profiled with immunoSEQ multiplex PCR; TCRdb holds only in-frame clones, not every one. This sample has around 100,000 clones, with 81% found just once. Sequencing used peripheral blood. The receptors originated from a man aged 50 to 59 with acute or convalescent COVID-19. The CDR3 runs from the conserved cysteine through the conserved F or W. Each record gives: V gene, CDR3 length, clone size, D gene, J gene, CDR3 protein, CDR3 DNA. A D gene is named only where the DNA matches it firmly. Size tells how often a clone was seen (once, few, many) or the class of an expanded clone, and some rows leave it out.

V: TRBV30; length: 16; size: NA; D: NA; J: TRBJ1-3; CDR3: CAWSVLGGTSGNTIYF; DNA: TGTGCCTGGAGTGTACTTGGAGGTACCTCTGGAAACACCATATATTTT
V: TRBV11-2; length: 15; size: NA; D: NA; J: TRBJ2-7; CDR3: CASSASFSNGEEQYF; DNA: TGTGCCAGCAGCGCCTCTTTCTCTAACGGGGAAGAGCAGTACTTC
V: TRBV5-1; length: 13; size: NA; D: NA; J: TRBJ2-1; CDR3: CASSLQGDNEQFF; DNA: TGCGCCAGCAGCTTACAGGGTGACAATGAGCAGTTCTTC
V: TRBV25-1; length: 13; size: NA; D: NA; J: TRBJ1-1; CDR3: CASSERDGTEAFF; DNA: TGTGCCAGCAGTGAGAGGGATGGCACTGAAGCTTTCTTT
V: TRBV29-1; length: 14; size: NA; D: NA; J: TRBJ2-3; CDR3: CSVDWGGFTDTQYF; DNA: TGCAGCGTTGACTGGGGAGGATTCACAGATACGCAGTATTTT
V: TRBV3-1/TRBV3-2; length: 14; size: NA; D: TRBD1; J: TRBJ1-6; CDR3: CASSRDSHNSPLHF; DNA: TGTGCCAGCAGCCGGGACAGCCATAATTCACCCCTCCACTTT
V: TRBV10-3; length: 14; size: NA; D: NA; J: TRBJ2-3; CDR3: CATSDERGSDTQYF; DNA: TGTGCCACCAGTGATGAAAGGGGCTCAGATACGCAGTATTTT
V: TRBV6-5; length: 15; size: NA; D: NA; J: TRBJ2-3; CDR3: CASSYSNGAGDTQYF; DNA: TGTGCCAGCAGTTACTCGAATGGGGCCGGGGATACGCAGTATTTT
V: TRBV5-4; length: 15; size: NA; D: TRBD2; J: TRBJ2-7; CDR3: CASSLELAGSYEQYF; DNA: TGTGCCAGCAGCTTGGAACTAGCGGGGAGTTACGAGCAGTACTTC
V: TRBV7-9; length: 13; size: few; D: NA; J: TRBJ1-2; CDR3: CASSLAGEGRYTF; DNA: TGTGCCAGCAGCTTAGCAGGGGAGGGCCGCTACACCTTC
V: TRBV29-1; length: 13; size: NA; D: TRBD1; J: TRBJ1-1; CDR3: CSVGDRGRTEAFF; DNA: TGCAGCGTAGGGGACAGGGGAAGAACTGAAGCTTTCTTT
V: TRBV7-6; length: 15; size: NA; D: NA; J: TRBJ1-5; CDR3: CASSLGARGDQPQHF; DNA: TGTGCCAGCAGCTTAGGTGCTAGGGGTGATCAGCCCCAGCATTTT
V: TRBV6-5; length: 15; size: NA; D: TRBD1; J: TRBJ1-5; CDR3: CASRRGGPSNQPQHF; DNA: TGTGCCAGTCGGCGAGGGGGCCCCAGCAATCAGCCCCAGCATTTT
V: TRBV24-1; length: 13; size: NA; D: NA; J: TRBJ1-5; CDR3: CATSDFRFQPQHF; DNA: TGTGCCACCAGTGATTTTCGGTTTCAGCCCCAGCATTTT
V: TRBV9; length: 15; size: NA; D: TRBD1; J: TRBJ1-2; CDR3: CASSVGNRGGYGYTF; DNA: TGTGCCAGCAGCGTAGGGAACAGGGGAGGCTATGGCTACACCTTC
V: TRBV7-9; length: 15; size: NA; D: TRBD1; J: TRBJ1-6; CDR3: CASSMGTGERSPLHF; DNA: TGTGCCAGCAGCATGGGGACAGGGGAACGTTCACCCCTCCACTTT
V: TRBV10-3; length: 12; size: NA; D: NA; J: TRBJ2-2; CDR3: CAIAGDTGELFF; DNA: TGTGCCATCGCAGGCGACACCGGGGAGCTGTTTTTT
V: TRBV7-3; length: 14; size: NA; D: TRBD1; J: TRBJ2-3; CDR3: CASSFLGQGDTQYF; DNA: TGTGCCAGCAGCTTCTTGGGACAGGGAGATACGCAGTATTTT
V: TRBV27; length: 13; size: NA; D: NA; J: TRBJ1-1; CDR3: CASSPKPVTEAFF; DNA: TGTGCCAGCAGTCCCAAGCCGGTAACTGAAGCTTTCTTT
V: TRBV5-4; length: 16; size: NA; D: TRBD1; J: TRBJ1-1; CDR3: CASSAPDRGANTEAFF; DNA: TGTGCCAGCAGCGCCCCCGACAGGGGTGCGAACACTGAAGCTTTCTTT
V: TRBV7-3; length: 13; size: NA; D: NA; J: TRBJ1-1; CDR3: CASSSGYNTEAFF; DNA: TGTGCCAGCAGCTCAGGTTATAACACTGAAGCTTTCTTT
V: TRBV12-5; length: 14; size: NA; D: NA; J: TRBJ1-4; CDR3: CASGPRGAQTELFF; DNA: TGTGCTAGTGGTCCGCGGGGGGCGCAAACGGAACTGTTTTTT
V: TRBV7-6; length: 14; size: NA; D: NA; J: TRBJ1-1; CDR3: CASSFGTANTEAFF; DNA: TGTGCCAGCAGTTTCGGGACTGCAAACACTGAAGCTTTCTTT
V: TRBV28; length: 12; size: NA; D: TRBD2; J: TRBJ2-3; CDR3: CASSFRGGTQYF; DNA: TGTGCCAGCAGTTTTCGGGGGGGTACGCAGTATTTT
V: TRBV28; length: 15; size: NA; D: NA; J: TRBJ1-1; CDR3: CASNSGDALNTEAFF; DNA: TGTGCCAGCAACTCGGGGGACGCGTTGAACACTGAAGCTTTCTTT
V: TRBV12-3/TRBV12-4; length: 12; size: NA; D: NA; J: TRBJ1-2; CDR3: CASTTRSYGYTF; DNA: TGTGCCAGCACCACCAGAAGCTATGGCTACACCTTC
V: TRBV27; length: 15; size: NA; D: TRBD1; J: TRBJ1-6; CDR3: CASSFGLRGDSPLHF; DNA: TGTGCCAGCAGTTTTGGTCTCAGGGGGGATTCACCCCTCCACTTT
V: TRBV2; length: 14; size: NA; D: NA; J: TRBJ1-6; CDR3: CASLGSSYNSPLHF; DNA: TGTGCCAGCTTAGGGAGCTCCTATAATTCACCCCTCCACTTT
V: TRBV27; length: 15; size: NA; D: NA; J: TRBJ1-6; CDR3: CASSRLSSYNSPLHF; DNA: TGTGCCAGCAGTCGCCTAAGCTCCTATAATTCACCCCTCCACTTT
V: TRBV5-1; length: 15; size: NA; D: NA; J: TRBJ2-3; CDR3: CASSLQGTSTDTQYF; DNA: TGCGCCAGCAGCTTACAGGGTACTAGCACAGATACGCAGTATTTT
V: TRBV5-1; length: 16; size: few; D: TRBD1; J: TRBJ2-7; CDR3: CASSRVPGQGINEQYF; DNA: TGCGCCAGCAGCCGAGTACCGGGACAGGGGATCAACGAGCAGTACTTC
V: TRBV7-7; length: 15; size: NA; D: NA; J: TRBJ2-1; CDR3: CASSPDLRSYNEQFF; DNA: TGTGCCAGCAGCCCGGACTTACGCTCCTACAATGAGCAGTTCTTC
V: TRBV3-1/TRBV3-2; length: 20; size: NA; D: TRBD1; J: TRBJ2-6; CDR3: CASSQYTGTGGHSGANVLTF; DNA: TGTGCCAGCAGCCAGTATACCGGGACAGGGGGCCACTCTGGGGCCAACGTCCTGACTTTC
V: TRBV3-1/TRBV3-2; length: 15; size: NA; D: NA; J: TRBJ2-2; CDR3: CASSQARGNTGELFF; DNA: TGTGCCAGCAGCCAAGCCAGGGGGAACACCGGGGAGCTGTTTTTT
V: TRBV9; length: 13; size: NA; D: TRBD1; J: TRBJ1-2; CDR3: CASSRTGGNGYTF; DNA: TGTGCCAGCAGCCGGACAGGGGGCAATGGCTACACCTTC
V: TRBV7-9; length: 18; size: NA; D: TRBD1; J: TRBJ1-1; CDR3: CASSPGQGGLNMNTEAFF; DNA: TGTGCCAGCAGCCCCGGACAGGGGGGTTTAAACATGAACACTGAAGCTTTCTTT
V: TRBV7-9; length: 14; size: NA; D: NA; J: TRBJ2-3; CDR3: CASSLSTSTDTQYF; DNA: TGTGCCAGCAGCTTAAGCACTAGCACAGATACGCAGTATTTT
V: TRBV6-6; length: 15; size: NA; D: NA; J: TRBJ2-1; CDR3: CASSPGLSSYNEQFF; DNA: TGTGCCAGCAGCCCTGGACTAAGCTCCTACAATGAGCAGTTCTTC
V: TRBV12-3/TRBV12-4; length: 12; size: NA; D: NA; J: TRBJ2-4; CDR3: CASSPDREVQYF; DNA: TGTGCCAGCAGTCCCGACAGGGAGGTTCAGTACTTC
V: TRBV6-4; length: 14; size: NA; D: TRBD2; J: TRBJ2-2; CDR3: CASSQRAGTGELFF; DNA: TGTGCCAGCAGTCAGAGAGCGGGAACCGGGGAGCTGTTTTTT
V: TRBV2; length: 14; size: NA; D: TRBD1; J: TRBJ1-5; CDR3: CASSSEGQIQPQHF; DNA: TGTGCCAGCAGCTCCGAGGGACAGATTCAGCCCCAGCATTTT
V: TRBV5-4; length: 15; size: NA; D: TRBD2; J: TRBJ2-3; CDR3: CASSLRDSGSDTQYF; DNA: TGTGCCAGCAGCTTGCGGGATAGCGGGTCAGATACGCAGTATTTT
V: TRBV5-3; length: 16; size: NA; D: NA; J: TRBJ2-1; CDR3: CARRRSGRRIDNEQFF; DNA: TGTGCCAGAAGGAGGTCAGGGAGGCGGATAGACAATGAGCAGTTCTTC
V: TRBV28; length: 13; size: NA; D: NA; J: TRBJ1-5; CDR3: CASTGRGWGPQHF; DNA: TGTGCCAGCACCGGGAGGGGATGGGGGCCCCAGCATTTT
V: TRBV5-4; length: 16; size: NA; D: NA; J: TRBJ2-2; CDR3: CASSPPAGSGTGELFF; DNA: TGTGCCAGCAGCCCGCCCGCCGGGTCGGGAACCGGGGAGCTGTTTTTT
V: TRBV6-5; length: 14; size: NA; D: TRBD1; J: TRBJ1-4; CDR3: CAIFAGQGDEKLFF; DNA: TGTGCCATCTTTGCGGGACAGGGGGATGAAAAACTGTTTTTT
V: TRBV3-1/TRBV3-2; length: 15; size: NA; D: TRBD1; J: TRBJ1-1; CDR3: CASSQRDSWNTEAFF; DNA: TGTGCCAGCAGCCAGAGGGACAGTTGGAACACTGAAGCTTTCTTT
V: TRBV25-1; length: 13; size: NA; D: TRBD1; J: TRBJ1-2; CDR3: CASRQGQGAGYTF; DNA: TGTGCCAGCAGGCAAGGACAGGGGGCGGGCTACACCTTC
V: TRBV28; length: 15; size: few; D: TRBD1; J: TRBJ2-2; CDR3: CASSFPGQGSGELFF; DNA: TGTGCCAGCAGTTTCCCGGGACAGGGGTCCGGGGAGCTGTTTTTT
V: TRBV7-9; length: 11; size: NA; D: TRBD1; J: TRBJ1-2; CDR3: CASSTGVGYTF; DNA: TGTGCCAGCAGTACAGGGGTTGGCTACACCTTC
V: TRBV9; length: 15; size: NA; D: TRBD1; J: TRBJ2-1; CDR3: CASSGQGHSYNEQFF; DNA: TGTGCCAGCAGTGGACAGGGCCACTCCTACAATGAGCAGTTCTTC
V: TRBV9; length: 12; size: NA; D: NA; J: TRBJ1-2; CDR3: CASSHSNYGYTF; DNA: TGTGCCAGCAGCCACAGCAACTATGGCTACACCTTC
V: TRBV29-1; length: 14; size: NA; D: TRBD1; J: TRBJ1-4; CDR3: CSVRGGRASEKLFF; DNA: TGCAGCGTCCGAGGGGGCAGGGCGAGTGAAAAACTGTTTTTT
V: TRBV5-1; length: 15; size: once; D: TRBD2; J: TRBJ2-2; CDR3: CASSPSGGGTGELFF; DNA: TGCGCCAGCAGCCCTAGCGGGGGGGGCACCGGGGAGCTGTTTTTT
V: TRBV6-4; length: 15; size: NA; D: TRBD2; J: TRBJ2-3; CDR3: CASSKLAGDTDTQYF; DNA: TGTGCCAGCAGTAAACTAGCGGGGGACACAGATACGCAGTATTTT
V: TRBV5-6; length: 15; size: NA; D: TRBD1; J: TRBJ1-1; CDR3: CASSFRTGRNTEAFF; DNA: TGTGCCAGCAGTTTTAGGACAGGAAGGAACACTGAAGCTTTCTTT
V: TRBV5-1; length: 14; size: NA; D: NA; J: TRBJ1-5; CDR3: CASSSEGGNQPQHF; DNA: TGCGCCAGCAGCTCAGAGGGAGGCAATCAGCCCCAGCATTTT
V: TRBV21-1; length: 15; size: NA; D: NA; J: TRBJ1-4; CDR3: CASSKIRGQSEKLFF; DNA: TGTGCCAGCAGCAAAATAAGGGGGCAAAGTGAAAAACTGTTTTTT
V: TRBV5-5; length: 15; size: NA; D: NA; J: TRBJ1-4; CDR3: CASSSPVVSNEKLFF; DNA: TGTGCCAGCAGCTCCCCGGTTGTTTCTAATGAAAAACTGTTTTTT
V: TRBV9; length: 14; size: NA; D: NA; J: TRBJ1-3; CDR3: CASSSHLGGNTIYF; DNA: TGTGCCAGCAGCTCACATCTCGGGGGAAACACCATATATTTT